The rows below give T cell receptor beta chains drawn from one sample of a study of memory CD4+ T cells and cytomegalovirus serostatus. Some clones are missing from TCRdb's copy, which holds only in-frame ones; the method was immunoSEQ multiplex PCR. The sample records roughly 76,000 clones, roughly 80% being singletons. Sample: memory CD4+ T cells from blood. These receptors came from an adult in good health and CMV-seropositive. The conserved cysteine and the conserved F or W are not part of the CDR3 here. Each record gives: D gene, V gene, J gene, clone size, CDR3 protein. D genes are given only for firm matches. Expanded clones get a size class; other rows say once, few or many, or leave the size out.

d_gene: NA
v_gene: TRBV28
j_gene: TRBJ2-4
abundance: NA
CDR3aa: ASSGGGGIAKNIQY

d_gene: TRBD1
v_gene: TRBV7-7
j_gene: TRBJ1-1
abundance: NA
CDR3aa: ASSSYRGAEAF

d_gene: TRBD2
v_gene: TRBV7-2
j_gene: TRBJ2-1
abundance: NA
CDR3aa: ASSFLGLAGGPEQF

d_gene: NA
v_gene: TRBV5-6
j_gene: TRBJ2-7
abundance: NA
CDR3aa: ASSSGLYGEQY

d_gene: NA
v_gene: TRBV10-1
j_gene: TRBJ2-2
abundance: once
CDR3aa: ASSGQINTGELF

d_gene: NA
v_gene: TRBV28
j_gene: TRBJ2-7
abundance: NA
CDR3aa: ATHLGTGSEQY

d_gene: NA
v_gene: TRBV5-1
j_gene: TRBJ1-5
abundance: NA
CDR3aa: ASSRTTGGDQPQH

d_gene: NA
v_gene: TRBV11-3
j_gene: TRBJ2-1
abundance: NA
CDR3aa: ASRTGGTVYNEQF

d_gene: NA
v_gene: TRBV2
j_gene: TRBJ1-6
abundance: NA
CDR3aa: ASGGEHNSPLH

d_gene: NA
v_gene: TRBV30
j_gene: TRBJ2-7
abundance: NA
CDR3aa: AWSVHGGSYEQY

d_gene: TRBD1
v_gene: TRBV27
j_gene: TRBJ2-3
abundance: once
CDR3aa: ASSSPDREWGTQY

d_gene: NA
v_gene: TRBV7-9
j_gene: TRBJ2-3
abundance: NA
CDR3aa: ASSGNSADTQY

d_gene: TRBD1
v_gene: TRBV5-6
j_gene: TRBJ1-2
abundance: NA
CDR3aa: ASSGDRERANYGYT

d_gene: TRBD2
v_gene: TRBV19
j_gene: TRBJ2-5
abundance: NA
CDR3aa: ASSPTSGNSQETQY

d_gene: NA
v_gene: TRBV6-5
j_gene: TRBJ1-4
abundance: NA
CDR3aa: ASSYSVTGPPEKLF

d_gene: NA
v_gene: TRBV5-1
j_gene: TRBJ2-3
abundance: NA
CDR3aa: ASSLGADTQY

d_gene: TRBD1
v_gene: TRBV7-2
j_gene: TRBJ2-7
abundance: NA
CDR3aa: ASSPGQGYGYEQY

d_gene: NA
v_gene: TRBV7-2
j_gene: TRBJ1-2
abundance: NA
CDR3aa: ASSTSGGARGYT

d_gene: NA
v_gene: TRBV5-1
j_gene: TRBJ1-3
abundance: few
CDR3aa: ASSWESSGNTIY

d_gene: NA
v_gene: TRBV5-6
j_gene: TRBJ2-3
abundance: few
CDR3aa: ASSFRTDTQY

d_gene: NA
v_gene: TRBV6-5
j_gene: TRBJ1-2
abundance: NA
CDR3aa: ASSLWAGINYGYT

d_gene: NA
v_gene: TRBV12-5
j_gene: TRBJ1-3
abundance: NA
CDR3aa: ASANTLGNTIY

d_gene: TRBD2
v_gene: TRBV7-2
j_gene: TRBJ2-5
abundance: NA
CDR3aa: ASSRTGTSGGETQY

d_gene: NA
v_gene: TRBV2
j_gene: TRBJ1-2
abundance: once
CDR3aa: ASSESQRRYT

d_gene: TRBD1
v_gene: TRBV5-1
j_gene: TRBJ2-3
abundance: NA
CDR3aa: ASRDRVADTQY

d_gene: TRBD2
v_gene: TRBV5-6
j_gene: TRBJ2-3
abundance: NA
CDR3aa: ASSVETGTSGVREQY

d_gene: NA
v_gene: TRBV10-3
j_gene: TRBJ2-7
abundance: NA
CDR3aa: AISGDTYEQY

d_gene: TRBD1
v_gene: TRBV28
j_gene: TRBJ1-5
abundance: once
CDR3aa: ASSPPPRGRNQPQH

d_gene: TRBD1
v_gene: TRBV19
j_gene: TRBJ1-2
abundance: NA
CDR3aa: ASSGRDSFHGYGYT

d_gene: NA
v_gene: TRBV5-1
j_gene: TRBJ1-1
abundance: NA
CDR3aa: ASSLDIGNTEAF

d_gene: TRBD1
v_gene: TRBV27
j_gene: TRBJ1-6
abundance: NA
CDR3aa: ASSFRGTGGHLRFSPLH

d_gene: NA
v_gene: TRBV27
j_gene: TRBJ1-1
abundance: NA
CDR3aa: ASSLRWGITEAF

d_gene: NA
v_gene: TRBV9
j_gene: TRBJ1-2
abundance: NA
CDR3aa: ASSPSRAINGYT

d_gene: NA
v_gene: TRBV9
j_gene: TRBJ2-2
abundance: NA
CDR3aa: ASGTPNTGELF

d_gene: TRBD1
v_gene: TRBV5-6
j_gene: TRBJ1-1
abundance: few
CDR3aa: ASSLVGQGLPEAF

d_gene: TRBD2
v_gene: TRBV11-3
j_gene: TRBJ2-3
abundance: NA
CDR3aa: ASSRGTSGRSDTQY

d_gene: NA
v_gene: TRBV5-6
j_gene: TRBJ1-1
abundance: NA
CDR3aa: ASSSGGPDTEAF

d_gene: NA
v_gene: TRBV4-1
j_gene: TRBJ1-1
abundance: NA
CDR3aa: ASSAPSMNTEAF